This T cell receptor (beta chain) was observed in a study of cytomegalovirus exposure and HLA in healthy donors. Researchers ran the PCR with 60 Vbeta and 13 Jbeta primers. Only in-frame clones appear in the TCRdb table, and some are missing; sequencing was by immunoSEQ multiplex PCR. The table includes approximately 220,000 clones, about 80% detected once. Sequencing used PBMCs. The source of this sequence is a man in his forties or fifties in good health and CMV-seronegative.

The CDR3, as DNA: TGTGCCAGCAGCCAACAAAACTATGGCTACACCTTC. This gives the protein CASSQQNYGYTF. The gene calls are TRBV4-2 and TRBJ1-2; no clear D. Trimming removed 2 bases from V and 2 bases from J, with 3 bases in between. This CDR3 contains 12 residues. Germline V gives CDR1 LGHNA, CDR2 YNFKEQ.